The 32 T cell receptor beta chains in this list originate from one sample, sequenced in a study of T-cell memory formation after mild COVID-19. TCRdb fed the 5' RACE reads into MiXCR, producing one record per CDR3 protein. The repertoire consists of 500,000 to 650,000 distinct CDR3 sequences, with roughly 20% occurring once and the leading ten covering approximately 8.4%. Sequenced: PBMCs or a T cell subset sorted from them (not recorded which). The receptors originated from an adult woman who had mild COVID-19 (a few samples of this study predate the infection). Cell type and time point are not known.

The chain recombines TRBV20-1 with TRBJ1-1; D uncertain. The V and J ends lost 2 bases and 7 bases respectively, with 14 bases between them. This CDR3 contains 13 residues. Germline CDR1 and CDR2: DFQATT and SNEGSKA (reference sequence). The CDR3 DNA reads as TGCAGTGCTAGACCCGGTGGAGTGGGTGAAGCTTTCTTT. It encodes CSARPGGVGEAFF.

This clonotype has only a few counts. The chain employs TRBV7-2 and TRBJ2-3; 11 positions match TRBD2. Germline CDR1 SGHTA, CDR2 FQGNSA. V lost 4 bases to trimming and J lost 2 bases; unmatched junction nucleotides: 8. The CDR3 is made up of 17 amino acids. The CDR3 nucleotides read TGTGCCAGCAGCTCCTGGGGGACTAGCGGCCTCACAGATACGCAGTATTTT. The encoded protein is CASSSWGTSGLTDTQYF.

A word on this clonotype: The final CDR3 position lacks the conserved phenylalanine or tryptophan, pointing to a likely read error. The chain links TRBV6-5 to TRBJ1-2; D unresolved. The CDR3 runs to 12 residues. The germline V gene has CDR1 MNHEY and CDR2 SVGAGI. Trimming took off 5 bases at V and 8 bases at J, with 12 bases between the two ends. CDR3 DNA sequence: TGTGCCAGCAGTGCACCCCCCCACGGCTACACCTTA. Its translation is CASSAPPHGYTL.

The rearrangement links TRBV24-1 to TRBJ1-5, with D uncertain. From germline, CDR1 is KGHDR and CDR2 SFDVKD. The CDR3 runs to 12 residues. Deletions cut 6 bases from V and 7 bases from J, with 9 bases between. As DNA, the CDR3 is TGTGCCACCAGTTTCGGTGGCCAGCCCCAGCATTTT. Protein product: CATSFGGQPQHF.

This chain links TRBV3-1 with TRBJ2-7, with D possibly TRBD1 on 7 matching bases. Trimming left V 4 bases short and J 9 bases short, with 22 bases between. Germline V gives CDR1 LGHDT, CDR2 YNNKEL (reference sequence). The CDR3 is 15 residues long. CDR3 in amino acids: CASSRARDSGYVQYF. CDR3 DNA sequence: TGTGCCAGCAGCCGCGCCAGGGACAGCGGGTATGTGCAGTACTTC.

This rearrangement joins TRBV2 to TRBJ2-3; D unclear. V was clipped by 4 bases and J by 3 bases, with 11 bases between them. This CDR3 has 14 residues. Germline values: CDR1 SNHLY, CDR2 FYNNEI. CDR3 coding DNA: TGTGCCAGCAGTGTAGGATCTTGGACAGATACGCAGTATTTT. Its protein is CASSVGSWTDTQYF.

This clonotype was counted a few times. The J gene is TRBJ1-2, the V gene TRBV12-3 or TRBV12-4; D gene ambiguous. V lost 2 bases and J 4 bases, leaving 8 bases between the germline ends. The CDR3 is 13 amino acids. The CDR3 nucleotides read TGTGCCAGCAGTTTACTTTCTTTCTATGGCTACACCTTC. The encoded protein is CASSLLSFYGYTF.

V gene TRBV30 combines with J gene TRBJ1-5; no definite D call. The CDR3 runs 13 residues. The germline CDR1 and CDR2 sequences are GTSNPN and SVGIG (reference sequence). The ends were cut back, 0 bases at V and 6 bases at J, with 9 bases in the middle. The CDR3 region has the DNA TGTGCCTGGAGTGTCGGTGGGCTTCAGCCCCAGCATTTT. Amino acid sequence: CAWSVGGLQPQHF.

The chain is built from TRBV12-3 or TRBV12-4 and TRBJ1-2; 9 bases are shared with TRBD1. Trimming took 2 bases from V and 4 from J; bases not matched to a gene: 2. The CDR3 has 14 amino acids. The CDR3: CASSLLDRGYGYTF. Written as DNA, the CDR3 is TGTGCCAGCAGTTTACTGGACAGGGGCTATGGCTACACCTTC.

As DNA, the CDR3 is TGTGCCACCAGTGATTTGTCGGCTAGCGGGACCTACGAGCAGTACTTC. Translated, it gives CATSDLSASGTYEQYF. The genes are TRBV24-1 and TRBJ2-7; 9 positions agree with TRBD2. In germline, CDR1 is KGHDR, CDR2 SFDVKD. The CDR3 extends over 16 amino acids. The V segment lost 0 bases and the J segment 2 bases; nucleotides outside the gene matches: 4.

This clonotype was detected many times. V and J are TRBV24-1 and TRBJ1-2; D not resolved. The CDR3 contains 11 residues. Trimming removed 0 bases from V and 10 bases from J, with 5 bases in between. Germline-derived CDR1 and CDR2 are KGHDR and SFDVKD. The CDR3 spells CATSDLRVYTF. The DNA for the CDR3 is TGTGCCACCAGTGATTTGCGGGTCTACACCTTC.

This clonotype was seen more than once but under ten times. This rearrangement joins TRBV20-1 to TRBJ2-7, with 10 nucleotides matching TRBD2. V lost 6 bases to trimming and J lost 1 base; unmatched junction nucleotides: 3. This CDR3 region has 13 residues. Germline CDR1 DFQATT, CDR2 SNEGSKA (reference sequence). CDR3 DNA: TGCAGTGCCGAGACTAGCGGGTCCTACGAGCAGTACTTC. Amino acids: CSAETSGSYEQYF.

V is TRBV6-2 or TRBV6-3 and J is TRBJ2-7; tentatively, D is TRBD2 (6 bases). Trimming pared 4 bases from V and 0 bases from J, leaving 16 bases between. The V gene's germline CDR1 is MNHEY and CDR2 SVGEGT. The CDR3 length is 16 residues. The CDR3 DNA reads TGTGCCAGCAGTTCCCGCCGAGGGAGGAGCTCCTACGAGCAGTACTTC. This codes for CASSSRRGRSSYEQYF.

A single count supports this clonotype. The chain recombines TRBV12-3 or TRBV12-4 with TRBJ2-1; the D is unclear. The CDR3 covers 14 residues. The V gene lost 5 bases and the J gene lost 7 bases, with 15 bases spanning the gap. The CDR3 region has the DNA TGTGCCAGCAGTCTCCTGTGGATCGGGAATGAGCAGTTCTTC. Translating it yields CASSLLWIGNEQFF.

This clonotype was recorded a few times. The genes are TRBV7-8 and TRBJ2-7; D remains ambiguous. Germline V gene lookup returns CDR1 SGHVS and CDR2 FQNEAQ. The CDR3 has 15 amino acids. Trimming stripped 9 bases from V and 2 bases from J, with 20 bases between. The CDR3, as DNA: TGTGCCAGTGCCGACCCTCGCCAAAGGACCTACGAGCAGTACTTC. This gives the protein CASADPRQRTYEQYF.

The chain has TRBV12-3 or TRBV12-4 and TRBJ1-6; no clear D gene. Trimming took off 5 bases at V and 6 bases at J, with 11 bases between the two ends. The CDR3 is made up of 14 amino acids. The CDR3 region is CASSPRLINSPLHF. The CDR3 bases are TGTGCCAGCAGTCCCCGGCTGATTAATTCACCCCTCCACTTT.

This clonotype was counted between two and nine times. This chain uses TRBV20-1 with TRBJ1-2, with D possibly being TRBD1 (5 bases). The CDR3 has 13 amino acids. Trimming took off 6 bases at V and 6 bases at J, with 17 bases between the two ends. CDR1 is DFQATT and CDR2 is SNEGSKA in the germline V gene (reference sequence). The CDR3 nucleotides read TGCAGTGCCGGCGGGCAGGGAAGGGATGGCTACACCTTC. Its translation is CSAGGQGRDGYTF.

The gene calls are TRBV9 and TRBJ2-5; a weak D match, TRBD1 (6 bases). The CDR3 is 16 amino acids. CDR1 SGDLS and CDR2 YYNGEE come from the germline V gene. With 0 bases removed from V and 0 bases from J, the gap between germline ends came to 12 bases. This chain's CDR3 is CASSVGWTVDQETQYF. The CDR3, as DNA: TGTGCCAGCAGCGTAGGTTGGACAGTCGACCAAGAGACCCAGTACTTC.

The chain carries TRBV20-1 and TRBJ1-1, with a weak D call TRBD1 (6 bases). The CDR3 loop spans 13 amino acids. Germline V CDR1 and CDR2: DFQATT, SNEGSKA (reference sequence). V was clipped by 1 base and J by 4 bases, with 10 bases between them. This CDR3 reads CSARVVGGTEAFF. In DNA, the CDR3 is TGCAGTGCTAGAGTAGTAGGGGGCACTGAAGCTTTCTTT.

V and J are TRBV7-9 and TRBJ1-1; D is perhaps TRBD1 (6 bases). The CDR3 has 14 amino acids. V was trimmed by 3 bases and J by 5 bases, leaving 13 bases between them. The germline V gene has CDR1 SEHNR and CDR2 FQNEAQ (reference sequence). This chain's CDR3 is CASSFSGGKTEAFF. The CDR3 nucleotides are TGTGCCAGCAGCTTTTCGGGGGGCAAGACTGAAGCTTTCTTT.

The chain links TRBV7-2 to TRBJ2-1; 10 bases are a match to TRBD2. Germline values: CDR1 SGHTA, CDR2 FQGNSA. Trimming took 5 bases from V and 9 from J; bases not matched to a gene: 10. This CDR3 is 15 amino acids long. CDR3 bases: TGTGCCAGCAGCGTGTCTAGCGGGAGTCGCGCTGAGCAGTTCTTC. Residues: CASSVSSGSRAEQFF.

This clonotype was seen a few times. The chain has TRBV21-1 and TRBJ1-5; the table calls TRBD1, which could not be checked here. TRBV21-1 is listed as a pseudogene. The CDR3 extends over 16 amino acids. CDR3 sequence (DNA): TGTGCCAGCAGTCTTCCAGGGTCGGGGAGCAATCAGCCCCAGCATTTT. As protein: CASSLPGSGSNQPQHF.

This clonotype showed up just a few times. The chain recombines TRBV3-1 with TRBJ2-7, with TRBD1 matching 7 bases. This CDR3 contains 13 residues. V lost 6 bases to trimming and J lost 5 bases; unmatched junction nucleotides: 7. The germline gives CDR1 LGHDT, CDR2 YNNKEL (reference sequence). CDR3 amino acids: CASRGQVGHEQYF. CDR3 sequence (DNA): TGTGCCAGCAGAGGACAGGTCGGCCACGAGCAGTACTTC.

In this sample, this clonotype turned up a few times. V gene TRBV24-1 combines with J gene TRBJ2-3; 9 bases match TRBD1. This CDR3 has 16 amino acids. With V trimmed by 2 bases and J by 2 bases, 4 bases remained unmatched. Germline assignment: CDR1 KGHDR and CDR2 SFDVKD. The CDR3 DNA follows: TGTGCCACCAGTGATTGGGGGACAGGGATCACAGATACGCAGTATTTT. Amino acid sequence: CATSDWGTGITDTQYF.

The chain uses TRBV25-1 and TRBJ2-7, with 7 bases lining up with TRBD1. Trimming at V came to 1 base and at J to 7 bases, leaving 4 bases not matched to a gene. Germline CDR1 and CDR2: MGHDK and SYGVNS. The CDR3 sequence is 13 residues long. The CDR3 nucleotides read TGTGCCAGCAGTGAATTGGGCAGGGGGGAGCAGTACTTC. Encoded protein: CASSELGRGEQYF.

CDR3 amino acids: CASSYSGWGTEAFF. CDR3 bases: TGTGCCAGCAGTTACTCTGGTTGGGGCACTGAAGCTTTCTTT. The J gene is TRBJ1-1, the V gene TRBV6-6; D is unclear. V shed 0 bases and J shed 4 bases, with 9 bases lying between them. The CDR3 loop spans 14 amino acids. Germline V lookup: CDR1 MNHNY, CDR2 SVGAGI (reference sequence).

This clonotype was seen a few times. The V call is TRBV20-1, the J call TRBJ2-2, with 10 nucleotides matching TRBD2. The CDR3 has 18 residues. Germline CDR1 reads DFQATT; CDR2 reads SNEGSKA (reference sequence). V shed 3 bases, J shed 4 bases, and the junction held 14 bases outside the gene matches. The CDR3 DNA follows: TGCAGTGCTAGGGGTAGCGGGGGGCCCTTCGGTGTCACCGGGGAGCTGTTTTTT. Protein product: CSARGSGGPFGVTGELFF.

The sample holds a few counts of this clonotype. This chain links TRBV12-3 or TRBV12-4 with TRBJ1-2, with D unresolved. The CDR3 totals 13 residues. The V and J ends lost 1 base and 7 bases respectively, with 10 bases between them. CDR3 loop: CASSLGERGGYTF. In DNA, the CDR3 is TGTGCCAGCAGTTTAGGCGAACGAGGTGGCTACACCTTC.

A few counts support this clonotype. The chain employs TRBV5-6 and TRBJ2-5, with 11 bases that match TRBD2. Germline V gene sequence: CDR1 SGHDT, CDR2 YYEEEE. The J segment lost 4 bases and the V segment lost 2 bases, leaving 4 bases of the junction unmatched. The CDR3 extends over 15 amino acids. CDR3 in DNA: TGTGCCAGCAGCTTACTAGCGGGGGCCAGAGAGACCCAGTACTTC. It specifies CASSLLAGARETQYF.

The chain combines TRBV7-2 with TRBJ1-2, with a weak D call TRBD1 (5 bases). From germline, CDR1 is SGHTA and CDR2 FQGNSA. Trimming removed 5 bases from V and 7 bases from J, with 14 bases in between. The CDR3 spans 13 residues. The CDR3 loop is CASSPGYGGGYTF. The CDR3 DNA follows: TGTGCCAGCAGCCCAGGGTATGGAGGTGGCTACACCTTC.

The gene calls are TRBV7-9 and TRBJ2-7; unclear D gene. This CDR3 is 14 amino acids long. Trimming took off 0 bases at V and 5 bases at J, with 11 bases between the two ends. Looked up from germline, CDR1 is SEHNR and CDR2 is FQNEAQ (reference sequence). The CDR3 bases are TGTGCCAGCAGCTTAGCCTTATCCCTCCACGAGCAGTACTTC. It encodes CASSLALSLHEQYF.

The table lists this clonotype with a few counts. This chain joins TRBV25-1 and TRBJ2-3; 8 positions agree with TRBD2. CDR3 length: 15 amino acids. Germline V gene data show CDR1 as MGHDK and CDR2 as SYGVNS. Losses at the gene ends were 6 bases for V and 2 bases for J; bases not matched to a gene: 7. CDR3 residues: CASSGTRGITDTQYF. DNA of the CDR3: TGTGCCAGCAGCGGGACTAGAGGTATCACAGATACGCAGTATTTT.